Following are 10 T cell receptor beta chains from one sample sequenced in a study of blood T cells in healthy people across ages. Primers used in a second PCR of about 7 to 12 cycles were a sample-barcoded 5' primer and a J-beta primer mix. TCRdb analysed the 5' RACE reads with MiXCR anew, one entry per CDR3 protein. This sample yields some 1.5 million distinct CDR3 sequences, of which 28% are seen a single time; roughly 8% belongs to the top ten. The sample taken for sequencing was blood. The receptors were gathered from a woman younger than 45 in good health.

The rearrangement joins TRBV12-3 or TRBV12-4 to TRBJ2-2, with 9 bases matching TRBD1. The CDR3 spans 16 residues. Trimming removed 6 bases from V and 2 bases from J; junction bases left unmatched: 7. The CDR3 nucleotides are TGTGCCAGCAGGGACAGGGGCGCCTATAACACCGGGGAGCTGTTTTTT. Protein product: CASRDRGAYNTGELFF.

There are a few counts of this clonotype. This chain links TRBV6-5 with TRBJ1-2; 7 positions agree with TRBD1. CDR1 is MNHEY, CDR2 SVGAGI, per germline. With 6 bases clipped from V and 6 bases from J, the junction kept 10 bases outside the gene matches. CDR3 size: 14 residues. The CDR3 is CASRSTGTEHGYTF. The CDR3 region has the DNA TGTGCCAGCAGATCTACCGGGACAGAACATGGCTACACCTTC.

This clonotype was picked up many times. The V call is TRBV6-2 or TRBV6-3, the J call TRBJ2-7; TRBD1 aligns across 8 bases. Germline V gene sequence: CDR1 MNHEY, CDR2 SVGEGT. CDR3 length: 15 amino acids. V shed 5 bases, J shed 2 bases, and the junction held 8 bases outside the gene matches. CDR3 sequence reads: CASSQPGQAAYEQYF. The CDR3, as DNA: TGTGCCAGCAGTCAGCCGGGACAGGCGGCCTACGAGCAGTACTTC.

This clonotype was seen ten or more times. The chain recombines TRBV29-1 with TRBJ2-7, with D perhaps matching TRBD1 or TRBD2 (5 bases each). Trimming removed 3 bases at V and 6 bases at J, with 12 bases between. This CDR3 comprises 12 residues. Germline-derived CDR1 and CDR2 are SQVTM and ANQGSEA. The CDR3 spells CSVDRDRGEQYF. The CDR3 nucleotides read TGCAGCGTTGACAGGGACCGGGGCGAGCAGTACTTC.

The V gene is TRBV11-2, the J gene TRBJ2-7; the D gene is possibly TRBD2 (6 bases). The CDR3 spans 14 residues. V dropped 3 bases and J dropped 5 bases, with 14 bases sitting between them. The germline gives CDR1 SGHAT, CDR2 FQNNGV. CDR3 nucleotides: TGTGCCAGCAGCTTCGGACTAACGAACCACGAGCAGTACTTC. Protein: CASSFGLTNHEQYF.

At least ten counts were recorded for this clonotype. The DNA for the CDR3 is TGCGCCAGCAGCCAAGGGGCGGGAGGGCCCTTAGCCAAAAACATTCAGTACTTC. Protein product: CASSQGAGGPLAKNIQYF. This sequence joins TRBV4-1 and TRBJ2-4; 9 bases align to TRBD2. Germline trimming cut 1 base from V and 0 bases from J; bases unmatched to any gene: 7. This CDR3 spans 18 amino acids. Germline CDR1 reads MGHRA; CDR2 reads YSYEKL.

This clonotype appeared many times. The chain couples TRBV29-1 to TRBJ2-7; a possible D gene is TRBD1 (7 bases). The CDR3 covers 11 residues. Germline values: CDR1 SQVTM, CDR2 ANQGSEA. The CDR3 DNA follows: TGCGCGGGACAGATCTCCTACGAGCAGTACTTC. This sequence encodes CAGQISYEQYF.

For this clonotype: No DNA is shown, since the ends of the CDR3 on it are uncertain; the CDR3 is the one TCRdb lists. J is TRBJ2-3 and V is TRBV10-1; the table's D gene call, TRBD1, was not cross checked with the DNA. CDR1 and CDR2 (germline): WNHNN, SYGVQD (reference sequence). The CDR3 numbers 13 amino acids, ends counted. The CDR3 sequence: CASSTSDRHTQYF.

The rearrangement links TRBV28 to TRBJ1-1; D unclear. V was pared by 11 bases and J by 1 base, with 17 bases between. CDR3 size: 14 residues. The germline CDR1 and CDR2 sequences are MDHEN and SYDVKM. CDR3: CAGTPWGTNTEAFF. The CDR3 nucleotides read TGTGCCGGCACCCCGTGGGGAACGAACACTGAAGCTTTCTTT.

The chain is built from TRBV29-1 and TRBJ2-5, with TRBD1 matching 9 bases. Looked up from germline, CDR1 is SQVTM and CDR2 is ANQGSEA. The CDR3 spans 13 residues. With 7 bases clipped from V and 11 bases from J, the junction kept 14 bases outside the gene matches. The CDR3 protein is CSAAGTGNNEQYF. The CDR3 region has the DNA TGCAGCGCAGCCGGGACAGGGAATAATGAGCAGTACTTC.